This T cell receptor (beta chain) is from a study of blood T cell repertoires in COVID-19. Overall study context: Sites across the United States, Italy and Spain contributed samples from acute and convalescent COVID-19. PBMCs, B-cell-depleted T cells, or T cells provided the cDNA or gDNA that made up the material.

With V trimmed by 8 bases and J by 4 bases, 3 bases remained unmatched. CDR3 length: 13 amino acids. The germline V gene encodes CDR1 GTSNPN and CDR2 SVGIG (reference sequence). Those who participated ranged in age from roughly 18 to 90 years and resided in some 24 US areas. In the study's own analysis: For nucleated cells, counts were estimated from reference gene primer amplification. Using immunoSEQ multiplex PCR, the repertoire was profiled, and TCRdb retains in-frame clones only, with some absent. Clonal size and the V and J genes are those of that table, whereas D and trimming came from the DNA. The sample holds some 320,000 clones, 90% seen once.

The sequenced sample was PBMCs or T cells enriched from blood (not recorded which). V usage is TRBV30 and J usage is TRBJ1-4; the match to TRBD1 covers 11 bases. This clonotype was sampled from a man between 60 and 70 years old who had recovered from COVID-19. CDR3 residues: CARGQGVNEKLFF. DNA of the CDR3: TGTGCCCGGGGACAGGGGGTTAATGAAAAACTGTTTTTT.